Below are 21 T cell receptor beta chains sequenced from a single sample in a study of T-cell reconstitution after alpha-beta-depleted transplantation in children. Preparing the TCRbeta library involved the use of unique molecular identifiers. TCRdb reprocessed the PCR reads via MiXCR and lists one record per CDR3 protein. The data contain hundreds of thousands of distinct CDR3 sequences, roughly 23% of them seen just once; the ten biggest clones take up over 12%. The specimen was PBMCs, mostly from graft donor cells, collected 360 days after TCRalphabeta/CD19-depleted stem cell transplant. The receptors were gathered from a boy under two years old who had a stem cell transplant for acute myeloid leukemia, so the T cells may come from the graft donor.

The V gene is TRBV5-1, the J gene TRBJ2-7, with a possible D match to TRBD1 (5 bases). Germline loops: CDR1 SGHRS, CDR2 YFSETQ. The CDR3 has 11 residues. Deletions cut 9 bases from V and 3 bases from J, with 10 bases between. CDR3 region: CAIMTDYEQYV. DNA of the CDR3: TGCGCCATCATGACAGACTACGAGCAGTACGTC.

This clonotype was detected ten times or more. V usage is TRBV20-1 and J usage is TRBJ1-1; D perhaps matches TRBD1 (6 bases). From germline, CDR1 is DFQATT and CDR2 SNEGSKA (reference sequence). V gave up 6 bases and J gave up 3 bases, with 14 bases separating them. There are 13 residues in the CDR3. The CDR3: CSAAQGTDTEAFF. The CDR3 DNA reads as TGCAGTGCCGCCCAGGGGACGGACACTGAAGCTTTCTTT.

In its sample, this clonotype was seen a few times. The chain joins TRBV5-1 to TRBJ1-1; D is possibly TRBD1 (5 bases). This CDR3 comprises 17 residues. The V gene lost 0 bases and the J gene lost 1 base, with 16 bases spanning the gap. CDR1 and CDR2 from the germline V gene are SGHRS and YFSETQ. The CDR3 DNA follows: TGCGCCAGCAGCTTGGGGCCCGTTGGGGGTAGGAACACTGAAGCTTTCTTT. It codes for CASSLGPVGGRNTEAFF.

In its sample, this clonotype was seen many times. V gene TRBV20-1 combines with J gene TRBJ2-2; 8 positions agree with TRBD1. This CDR3 has 14 residues. The germline V gene encodes CDR1 DFQATT and CDR2 SNEGSKA (reference sequence). V lost 3 bases to trimming and J lost 1 base; unmatched junction nucleotides: 1. The CDR3 region has the DNA TGCAGTGCTAGGGGGACAGGGAACACCGGGGAGCTGTTTTTT. This gives the protein CSARGTGNTGELFF.

V and J are TRBV12-3 or TRBV12-4 and TRBJ2-1; 9 bases agree with TRBD1. Unmatched junction bases numbered 10, after V lost 7 bases and J lost 6 bases. CDR3 length equals 15 residues. CDR3: CASIHGTGHSNEQFF. For the CDR3, the DNA is TGTGCCAGCATTCACGGGACAGGGCATAGCAATGAGCAGTTCTTC.

The chain is built from TRBV24-1 and TRBJ2-5, with 12 bases aligning to TRBD2. CDR3 length equals 19 residues. Trimming removed 3 bases from V and 0 bases from J; junction bases left unmatched: 10. Germline V CDR1 and CDR2: KGHDR, SFDVKD. CDR3 nucleotide sequence: TGTGCCACCAGTGATCACCGACTAGCGGGGGACCTTTACCAAGAGACCCAGTACTTC. It is translated as CATSDHRLAGDLYQETQYF.

This clonotype was detected a few times. V usage is TRBV7-2 and J usage is TRBJ2-1, with D possibly called TRBD1 or TRBD2 (6 bases each). Trimming cost V 5 bases and J 2 bases, with 13 bases left between them. The CDR3 has 15 residues. CDR1 SGHTA and CDR2 FQGNSA come from the germline V gene. The CDR3 DNA sequence: TGTGCCAGCAGCCGAACGGGGGCTACCTACAATGAGCAGTTCTTC. Translating gives CASSRTGATYNEQFF.

V and J are TRBV29-1 and TRBJ1-4; 10 positions agree with TRBD1. Per germline, CDR1 SQVTM and CDR2 ANQGSEA. The CDR3 contains 11 residues. The trim removed 6 bases at V and 12 bases at J, leaving 4 bases unmatched. The CDR3, as DNA: TGCAGCGTCGCGACAGGGGGCGAACTGTTTTTT. This codes for CSVATGGELFF.

This CDR3 is CASSFSGIVDTQYF. The CDR3 DNA sequence: TGTGCCAGCAGCTTTTCGGGGATCGTAGATACGCAGTATTTT. The genes are TRBV7-2 and TRBJ2-3; D may be TRBD2 (5 bases). V was shortened by 3 bases and J by 5 bases, with 12 bases between the two germline ends. Germline values: CDR1 SGHTA, CDR2 FQGNSA. This CDR3 is built from 14 residues.

This clonotype was detected many times. This chain joins TRBV7-2 and TRBJ2-5; 11 bases match TRBD2. In germline, CDR1 is SGHTA, CDR2 FQGNSA. V lost 1 base to trimming and J lost 0 bases; unmatched junction nucleotides: 1. The CDR3 extends over 16 amino acids. The chain's CDR3 is CASSLELAGDQETQYF. The CDR3, as DNA: TGTGCCAGCAGCTTAGAACTAGCGGGGGACCAAGAGACCCAGTACTTC.

This clonotype has just a few counts. The chain employs TRBV7-2 and TRBJ2-1; 13 bases are shared with TRBD2. CDR3 size: 15 residues. V gave up 5 bases and J gave up 5 bases; unmatched junction bases: 3. In germline, CDR1 is SGHTA, CDR2 FQGNSA. For the CDR3, the DNA is TGTGCCAGCAGCGCCGGACTAGCGGGGGACAATGAGCAGTTCTTC. Translated: CASSAGLAGDNEQFF.

V usage is TRBV2 and J usage is TRBJ2-7; D uncertain. Germline lookup yields CDR1 SNHLY and CDR2 FYNNEI. The CDR3 contains 10 residues. The germline V and J ends were trimmed by 6 bases and 4 bases, with 4 bases remaining between them. This chain's CDR3 is CASSRYEQYV. Written as DNA, the CDR3 is TGTGCCAGCAGCCGATACGAGCAGTACGTC.

The table lists this clonotype with a few counts. The chain employs TRBV27 and TRBJ2-2, with D unclear. Germline CDR1 MNHEY, CDR2 SMNVEV (reference sequence). Trimming took off 0 bases at V and 7 bases at J, with 6 bases between the two ends. The CDR3 sequence is 13 residues long. The CDR3 DNA follows: TGTGCCAGCAGTTTATCTGAGGTCGGGGAGCTGTTTTTT. Translated, it gives CASSLSEVGELFF.

The V and J genes are TRBV12-3 or TRBV12-4 and TRBJ2-3; possibly TRBD2 for D (6 bases). The V and J ends lost 7 bases and 3 bases respectively, with 23 bases between them. The CDR3 is made up of 17 amino acids. CDR3 sequence reads: CASTPGGDPIGTDTQYF. The DNA of the CDR3 is TGTGCCAGCACCCCGGGCGGGGACCCTATTGGGACAGATACGCAGTATTTT.

This clonotype was seen a handful of times. The chain recombines TRBV4-2 with TRBJ1-1; TRBD1 matches at 8 bases. V shed 0 bases, J shed 4 bases, and the junction held 4 bases outside the gene matches. The CDR3 length is 15 residues. Germline values: CDR1 LGHNA, CDR2 YNFKEQ. The CDR3 DNA follows: TGTGCCAGCAGCCAAGATACAGGGGGGACCACTGAAGCTTTCTTT. This sequence encodes CASSQDTGGTTEAFF.

This clonotype was recorded a few times. The genes are TRBV27 and TRBJ2-2; D gene ambiguous. Per the germline V gene, CDR1 is MNHEY and CDR2 is SMNVEV (reference sequence). Trimming cost V 0 bases and J 1 base, with 6 bases left between them. This CDR3 spans 15 amino acids. CDR3 residues: CASSLSRQNTGELFF. DNA of the CDR3: TGTGCCAGCAGTTTATCCCGACAGAACACCGGGGAGCTGTTTTTT.

There are many counts of this clonotype. V is TRBV12-3 or TRBV12-4 and J is TRBJ2-7; tentatively, D is TRBD2 (6 bases). Trimming took off 2 bases at V and 0 bases at J, with 17 bases between the two ends. The length of the CDR3 is 17 residues. CDR3 region: CASSLNRFGGYSYEQYF. Written as DNA, the CDR3 is TGTGCCAGCAGTTTAAATCGTTTCGGAGGGTACTCCTACGAGCAGTACTTC.

The gene calls are TRBV7-2 and TRBJ1-1; no clear D. CDR3 length equals 13 residues. The germline gives CDR1 SGHTA, CDR2 FQGNSA. V lost 3 bases to trimming and J lost 8 bases, with 13 bases between them. The CDR3 region has the DNA TGTGCCAGCAGCTTCGCACCTGAAGGAGAAGCTTTCTTT. Residues: CASSFAPEGEAFF.

This clonotype has only one observation. The J gene is TRBJ2-5, the V gene TRBV25-1; D possibly uses TRBD1 or TRBD2 (5 bases each). V was trimmed by 1 base and J by 7 bases, leaving 19 bases between them. CDR3 length equals 16 residues. CDR1 MGHDK and CDR2 SYGVNS come from the germline V gene. The CDR3 spells CASSEWWDDPIGTQYF. DNA for the CDR3: TGTGCCAGCAGTGAATGGTGGGACGACCCCATCGGGACCCAGTACTTC. The full variable domain, completed using reference TRBV25-1 and TRBJ2-5, is EADIYQTPRYLVIGTGKKITLECSQTMGHDKMYWYQQDPGMELHLIHYSYGVNSTEKGDLSSESTVSRIRTEHFPLTLESARPSHTSQYLCASSEWWDDPIGTQYFGPGTRLLVL.

In its sample, this clonotype was seen many times. The chain links TRBV24-1 to TRBJ2-1; 8 bases map to TRBD1. V shed 7 bases, J shed 3 bases, and the junction held 7 bases outside the gene matches. Germline V gene data show CDR1 as KGHDR and CDR2 as SFDVKD. The CDR3 spans 15 residues. CDR3 DNA: TGTGCCACCAGGAGTGGGGACAGGATCTACAATGAGCAGTTCTTC. It translates to CATRSGDRIYNEQFF.

This clonotype showed up many times. The rearrangement joins TRBV29-1 to TRBJ2-3; D may be TRBD1 (6 bases). In germline, CDR1 is SQVTM, CDR2 ANQGSEA. Trimming shortened V by 5 bases and J by 3 bases, and 12 bases separated the two germline ends. The CDR3 contains 13 residues. CDR3 sequence: CSVSTTGTDTQYF. CDR3 sequence (DNA): TGCAGCGTTTCAACTACAGGGACAGATACGCAGTATTTT.